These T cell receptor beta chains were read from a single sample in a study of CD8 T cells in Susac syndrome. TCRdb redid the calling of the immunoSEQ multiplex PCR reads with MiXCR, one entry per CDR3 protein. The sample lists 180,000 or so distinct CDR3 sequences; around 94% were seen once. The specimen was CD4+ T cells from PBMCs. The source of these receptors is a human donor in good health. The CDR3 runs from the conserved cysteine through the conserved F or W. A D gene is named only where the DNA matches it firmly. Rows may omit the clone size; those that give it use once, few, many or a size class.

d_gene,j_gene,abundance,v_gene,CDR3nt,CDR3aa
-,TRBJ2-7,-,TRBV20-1,TGCAGTGCTAGAGGAACAGGAGGGGTCTACGAGCAGTACTTC,CSARGTGGVYEQYF
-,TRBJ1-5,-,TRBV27,TGTGCCAGCAGTTTCGGGAAGGATCAGCCCCAGCATTTT,CASSFGKDQPQHF
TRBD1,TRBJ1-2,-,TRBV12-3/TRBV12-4,TGTGCCAGCAGTATAGGACAGGGGGGCGGTGGCTACACCTTC,CASSIGQGGGGYTF
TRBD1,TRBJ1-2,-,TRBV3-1,TGTGCCAGCAGTCAGGGACAGCCTCTTGGCTACACCTTC,CASSQGQPLGYTF
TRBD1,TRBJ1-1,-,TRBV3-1,TGTGCCAGCAGCCTGACACAGGGGGCGAGGACTGAAGCTTTCTTT,CASSLTQGARTEAFF
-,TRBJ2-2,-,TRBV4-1,TGCGCCAGCAGCCAACTAGACCTGGGATTCCCCCGGGAGCTGTTTTTT,CASSQLDLGFPRELFF
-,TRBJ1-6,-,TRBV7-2,TGTGCCAGCAGCTTTATTTCACCCCTCCACTTT,CASSFISPLHF
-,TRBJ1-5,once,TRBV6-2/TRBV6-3,TGTGCCAGCGGGCGGTATAGCAATCAGCCCCAGCATTTT,CASGRYSNQPQHF
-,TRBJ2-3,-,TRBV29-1,TGCAGCGTTGCAGGACGGATCGCAGATACGCAGTATTTT,CSVAGRIADTQYF
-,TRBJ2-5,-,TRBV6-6,TGTGCCAGCAGCCGCACGGGGGGCGGGGAGACCCAGTACTTC,CASSRTGGGETQYF
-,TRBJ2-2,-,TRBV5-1,TGCGCCAGCAGCCCTGACGGTCCGGGGGAGCTGTTTTTT,CASSPDGPGELFF
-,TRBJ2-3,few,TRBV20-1,TGCAGTGCTAGGATTAGCACAGATACGCAGTATTTT,CSARISTDTQYF
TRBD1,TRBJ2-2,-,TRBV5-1,TGCGCCACCCAGGGGACAGGGAACACCGGGGAGCTGTTTTTT,CATQGTGNTGELFF
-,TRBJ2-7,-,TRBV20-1,TGCAGTGCTAGAGTGCCCGGAAATGAAGAGCAGTACTTC,CSARVPGNEEQYF
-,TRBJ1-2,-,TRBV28,TGTGCCAGCAGTTTATACAGGGCTGGAGTCTATGGCTACACCTTC,CASSLYRAGVYGYTF
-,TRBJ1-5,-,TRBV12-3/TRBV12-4,TGTGCCAGCAGTTTGGCCCAGGGGTTTCAGCCCCAGCATTTT,CASSLAQGFQPQHF
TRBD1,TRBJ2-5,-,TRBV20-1,TGCAGTGCTAGAGATACCAGGGGGCGCAGTTACTTCCAAGAGACCCAGTACTTC,CSARDTRGRSYFQETQYF
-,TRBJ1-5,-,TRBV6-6,TGTGCCAGCAGTACACTGACAGGCAATCAGCCCCAGCATTTT,CASSTLTGNQPQHF
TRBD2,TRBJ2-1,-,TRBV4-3,TGCGCCAGCAGCCAAGGTTTGAGCGGGACTGGGAGGGATGAGCAGTTCTTC,CASSQGLSGTGRDEQFF